These 23 T cell receptor beta chains share one sample of origin, sequenced in a study of T cell repertoires in cytomegalovirus infection. Their antigen targets remain unknown. TCRdb reanalysed the reads using MiXCR and keeps one entry per CDR3 protein. The table shows 550,000 to 700,000 distinct CDR3 sequences, with 40% occurring only once. Source: cultured PBMCs, taken from culture after CMV antigen stimulation. The receptors derive from a human donor in good health (CMV status not recorded). Some clones in this sample may be carry-over from other donors' samples.

V is TRBV7-6 and J is TRBJ1-5; no reliable D call. Trimming shortened V by 3 bases and J by 5 bases, and 8 bases separated the two germline ends. There are 13 residues in the CDR3. Germline values: CDR1 SGHVS, CDR2 FNYEAQ. The CDR3: CASSFGSYQPQHF. As DNA, the CDR3 is TGTGCCAGCAGCTTCGGATCCTATCAGCCCCAGCATTTT.

This clonotype turned up a few times. The rearrangement uses TRBV9 and TRBJ1-2; D might be TRBD1 (5 bases). From germline, CDR1 is SGDLS and CDR2 YYNGEE. The CDR3 length is 14 residues. Trimming stripped 3 bases from V and 2 bases from J, with 11 bases between. In nucleotides, the CDR3 is TGTGCCAGCAGCGGACCCGCAGGGAACTATGGCTACACCTTC. This encodes CASSGPAGNYGYTF.

There are a few counts of this clonotype. The CDR3 DNA follows: TGTGCCAGCAGCTTAGACCGGACAGGGGGCTACAACGAGCAGTACTTC. Its translation: CASSLDRTGGYNEQYF. This chain joins TRBV7-9 and TRBJ2-7; 11 bases match TRBD1. V lost 1 base, J lost 5 bases, and 7 bases stayed unmatched. The CDR3 totals 16 residues. CDR1 is SEHNR, CDR2 FQNEAQ, per germline (reference sequence). The full variable domain, rest sourced from reference TRBV7-9 and TRBJ2-7, is DTGVSQNPRHKITKRGQNVTFRCDPISEHNRLYWYRQTLGQGPEFLTYFQNEAQLEKSRLLSDRFSAERPKGSFSTLEIQRTEQGDSAMYLCASSLDRTGGYNEQYFGPGTRLTVT.

Only a few counts were recorded for this clonotype. The chain combines TRBV12-3 or TRBV12-4 with TRBJ1-2; no clear D gene. V was cut by 2 bases and J by 3 bases, with 13 bases left in between. CDR3 size: 15 residues. The CDR3 reads CASSLNGRPYYGYTF. The CDR3, as DNA: TGTGCCAGCAGTTTAAACGGCAGGCCCTACTATGGCTACACCTTC.

The chain joins TRBV12-3 or TRBV12-4 to TRBJ2-7; 9 bases align to TRBD1. J gave up 6 bases and V 2 bases, and 5 bases lay outside the gene matches. The CDR3 has 14 residues. The CDR3 DNA reads as TGTGCCAGCAGTTTAAGGACAGGGGTGTTCGAGCAGTACTTC. It translates to CASSLRTGVFEQYF.

The chain links TRBV19 to TRBJ2-1, with 7 positions matching TRBD2. J lost 2 bases, V lost 1 base, and 5 bases had no gene match. There are 16 residues in the CDR3. Germline CDR1 is LNHDA and CDR2 is SQIVND (reference sequence). CDR3 protein: CASSIAGGRAYNEQFF. The CDR3 DNA reads TGTGCCAGTAGTATAGCCGGAGGGAGGGCCTACAATGAGCAGTTCTTC.

The chain carries TRBV10-3 and TRBJ2-5, with 9 bases that match TRBD1. The germline V gene encodes CDR1 ENHRY and CDR2 SYGVKD. There are 16 residues in the CDR3. Germline trimming cut 4 bases from V and 1 base from J; bases unmatched to any gene: 7. The CDR3 region is CAISGRQGGAQETQYF. For the CDR3, the DNA is TGTGCCATCAGTGGACGACAGGGGGGAGCCCAAGAGACCCAGTACTTC.

This clonotype has more than one count but fewer than ten. The chain has TRBV7-2 and TRBJ2-5; 8 bases align to TRBD2. V was clipped by 5 bases and J by 6 bases; unmatched bases: 11. The germline V gene has CDR1 SGHTA and CDR2 FQGNSA. The CDR3 is 15 amino acids. The CDR3 is CASSPNSGTEKTQYF. CDR3 DNA sequence: TGTGCCAGCAGCCCCAATAGCGGGACTGAAAAGACCCAGTACTTC.

V and J are TRBV7-2 and TRBJ2-3; D unresolved. The CDR3 covers 14 residues. In germline, CDR1 is SGHTA, CDR2 FQGNSA. Deletions cut 4 bases from V and 2 bases from J, with 10 bases between. The CDR3 nucleotides are TGTGCCAGCAGCTCGTTCCTGCTCACAGATACGCAGTATTTT. Translating it yields CASSSFLLTDTQYF.

This clonotype has just a few counts. The chain is built from TRBV6-5 and TRBJ2-2; D possibly corresponds to TRBD1 (5 bases). The CDR3 covers 16 residues. Germline V gene lookup returns CDR1 MNHEY and CDR2 SVGAGI. The V end was cut by 2 bases, the J end by 4 bases, with 14 bases between. The CDR3 nucleotides read TGTGCCAGCAGTTACGGGGATCCCCAGGGCACCGGGGAGCTGTTTTTT. Translating it yields CASSYGDPQGTGELFF.

Ten or more counts support this clonotype. The chain employs TRBV7-2 and TRBJ2-5; tentatively, D is TRBD2 (5 bases). Germline V gives CDR1 SGHTA, CDR2 FQGNSA. V was shortened by 0 bases and J by 5 bases, with 13 bases between the two germline ends. The CDR3 is made up of 15 amino acids. The CDR3 DNA reads TGTGCCAGCAGCTTAGCGGCCCTGAGGGCGGAGACCCAGTACTTC. It translates to CASSLAALRAETQYF.

CDR3 sequence: CASSLPGGGFETQYF. The DNA of the CDR3 is TGTGCCAGCAGCCTTCCAGGGGGAGGATTTGAGACCCAGTACTTC. The chain combines TRBV11-2 with TRBJ2-5; TRBD1 is a possible D gene (7 bases). The CDR3 sequence is 15 residues long. Trimming took 5 bases from V and 5 from J, leaving 18 bases between them. The germline gives CDR1 SGHAT, CDR2 FQNNGV. The entire variable domain, with the rest obtained from reference TRBV11-2 and TRBJ2-5, is as follows: EAGVAQSPRYKIIEKRQSVAFWCNPISGHATLYWYQQILGQGPKLLIQFQNNGVVDDSQLPKDRFSAERLKGVDSTLKIQPAKLEDSAVYLCASSLPGGGFETQYFGPGTRLLVL.

This chain uses TRBV2 with TRBJ1-1, with 9 bases that match TRBD1. V dropped 4 bases and J dropped 8; count of bases not matched to a gene: 5. This CDR3 is built from 13 residues. Germline V gene sequence: CDR1 SNHLY, CDR2 FYNNEI. In nucleotides, the CDR3 is TGTGCCAGCAGTGGGAGGACAGGGGCCGAAGCTTTCTTT. Its translation: CASSGRTGAEAFF.

There are a few counts of this clonotype. The V gene is TRBV7-2, the J gene TRBJ2-1, with D uncertain. Germline CDR1 is SGHTA and CDR2 is FQGNSA. The CDR3 has 12 residues. Trimming took 5 bases from V and 11 from J, leaving 13 bases between them. Here the CDR3 reads CASSLVGSQQFF. The CDR3, as DNA: TGTGCCAGCAGCCTGGTGGGGTCTCAGCAGTTCTTC.

The rearrangement links TRBV6-6 to TRBJ2-1; 7 nucleotides agree with TRBD2. Unmatched junction bases numbered 9, after V lost 5 bases and J lost 5 bases. CDR3 size: 15 residues. Per the germline V gene, CDR1 is MNHNY and CDR2 is SVGAGI (reference sequence). CDR3 protein: CASSTLAANDNEQFF. The CDR3 DNA is TGTGCCAGCAGTACCCTAGCGGCTAACGACAATGAGCAGTTCTTC.

A single count supports this clonotype. The V call is TRBV2, the J call TRBJ2-2; D call uncertain. The CDR3 runs 11 residues. Germline V gives CDR1 SNHLY, CDR2 FYNNEI. V gave up 11 bases and J gave up 4 bases, with 8 bases separating them. The CDR3 DNA is TGTGCCGGGTCGGCCACCGGGGAGCTGTTTTTT. This translates into CAGSATGELFF.

V usage is TRBV4-1 and J usage is TRBJ2-7, with D tentatively TRBD2 (5 bases). Germline V lookup: CDR1 MGHRA, CDR2 YSYEKL. This CDR3 has 14 amino acids. V gave up 1 base and J gave up 4 bases, with 11 bases separating them. CDR3 protein: CASSQVARGYEQYF. The CDR3 region has the DNA TGCGCCAGCAGCCAAGTCGCCCGGGGTTACGAGCAGTACTTC.

The V gene is TRBV2, the J gene TRBJ1-5; TRBD1 aligns across 7 bases. The CDR3 length is 15 residues. Germline assignment: CDR1 SNHLY and CDR2 FYNNEI. Trimming removed 1 base from V and 6 bases from J; junction bases left unmatched: 6. The CDR3 sequence: CASSEEQGSRQPQHF. The CDR3 coding sequence is TGTGCCAGCAGTGAAGAACAGGGGTCTCGTCAGCCCCAGCATTTT.

The CDR3 region has the DNA TGCGCCAGCAGCTTGAACGCGGGGACTGAAGCTTTCTTT. Protein: CASSLNAGTEAFF. The chain has TRBV5-1 and TRBJ1-1, with D unclear. This CDR3 region has 13 residues. CDR1 and CDR2 (germline): SGHRS, YFSETQ. Deletions cut 1 base from V and 5 bases from J, with 9 bases between.

This clonotype was detected only a few times. V usage is TRBV6-5 and J usage is TRBJ2-2, with D perhaps given as TRBD1 or TRBD2 (5 bases each). The V end lost 0 bases, the J end lost 3 bases, and 14 bases lay between the germline ends. Germline V CDR1 and CDR2: MNHEY, SVGAGI. CDR3 length equals 17 residues. CDR3 loop: CASSYSSIGADTGELFF. CDR3 nucleotides: TGTGCCAGCAGTTACTCGAGCATCGGGGCGGACACCGGGGAGCTGTTTTTT.

The chain combines TRBV7-2 with TRBJ1-2; tentative D call: TRBD1 (5 bases). Trimming shortened V by 5 bases and J by 8 bases, and 12 bases separated the two germline ends. The V gene's germline CDR1 is SGHTA and CDR2 FQGNSA. The CDR3 has 12 amino acids. The CDR3 DNA is TGTGCCAGCAGCGAGTTCGGGGGGGGCTACACCTTC. Protein sequence: CASSEFGGGYTF.

This chain joins TRBV6-5 and TRBJ1-1; D is possibly TRBD1 (5 bases). Trimming left V 5 bases short and J 3 bases short, with 13 bases between. Germline V gene lookup returns CDR1 MNHEY and CDR2 SVGAGI. The CDR3 runs 14 residues. CDR3 in DNA: TGTGCCAGCAGTGGGGGGTTTTCGGACACTGAAGCTTTCTTT. Amino acid sequence: CASSGGFSDTEAFF.

The chain uses TRBV6-2 or TRBV6-3 and TRBJ1-5; D possibly corresponds to TRBD1 (6 bases). Germline V CDR1 and CDR2: MNHEY, SVGEGT. The V and J ends lost 8 bases and 6 bases respectively, with 20 bases between them. There are 15 residues in the CDR3. The CDR3 DNA is TGTGCCAGCGTACCCCGAGGGGGGATGGGTCAGCCCCAGCATTTT. Translation: CASVPRGGMGQPQHF.